The T cell receptor beta chain described here comes from a study of graft-versus-host responses after intestinal transplantation. Study overall: Recipients obtained multivisceral, liver-intestinal, or isolated intestinal transplants. All recipients got anti-thymocyte globulin induction, then tacrolimus and steroids for about three years.

Study results and limitations: The marrow of recipients harbored GvH clones, and ileum or blood showed some of them first.

To note about this clone: No antigen is known for it.

TCRdb's table, derived via immunoSEQ multiplex PCR, lists solely in-frame clones and lacks some. Of under 50,000 clones listed, roughly 93% are singletons. This clonotype was obtained from a human patient who received an intestinal transplant, so some T cells may come from the graft donor. The sequencing used PBMCs, collected almost 750 days after intestinal transplantation.

DNA for the CDR3: TGCAGTGCTAGTCGGGGGGATGGCTACACCTTC. It translates to CSASRGDGYTF. The chain employs TRBV20-1 and TRBJ1-2; maybe TRBD1 (5 bases). Trimming took 3 bases from V and 6 from J, leaving 8 bases between them. The CDR3 runs to 11 residues. CDR1 is DFQATT and CDR2 is SNEGSKA in the germline V gene (reference sequence).